Below, 2 T cell receptor beta chains from the same sample are listed, as sequenced in a study of blood T cell repertoires in COVID-19. The method was immunoSEQ multiplex PCR; TCRdb's version includes in-frame clones alone and lacks a portion of them. Of roughly 200,000 clones listed, approximately 90% are singletons. The specimen sequenced was peripheral blood. Receptors originate from a woman in her thirties or forties who had recovered from COVID-19.

The V call is TRBV19, the J call TRBJ2-1; 9 bases agree with TRBD2. The junction had 14 bases not matched to a gene; V was cut back by 4 bases and J by 4 bases. Germline V gene lookup returns CDR1 LNHDA and CDR2 SQIVND (reference sequence). There are 18 residues in the CDR3. The CDR3 here is CASSRRASGDRPYNEQFF. DNA for the CDR3: TGTGCCAGTAGTAGGCGGGCTAGCGGGGATCGACCTTACAATGAGCAGTTCTTC.

The chain links TRBV18 to TRBJ1-1; D unresolved. Germline CDR1 and CDR2: KGHSH and LQKENI. The CDR3 has 14 amino acids. V was clipped by 2 bases and J by 3 bases, with 10 bases between them. The CDR3 coding sequence is TGTGCCAGCTCACCAAGACTCCCGGACACTGAAGCTTTCTTT. Protein product: CASSPRLPDTEAFF.